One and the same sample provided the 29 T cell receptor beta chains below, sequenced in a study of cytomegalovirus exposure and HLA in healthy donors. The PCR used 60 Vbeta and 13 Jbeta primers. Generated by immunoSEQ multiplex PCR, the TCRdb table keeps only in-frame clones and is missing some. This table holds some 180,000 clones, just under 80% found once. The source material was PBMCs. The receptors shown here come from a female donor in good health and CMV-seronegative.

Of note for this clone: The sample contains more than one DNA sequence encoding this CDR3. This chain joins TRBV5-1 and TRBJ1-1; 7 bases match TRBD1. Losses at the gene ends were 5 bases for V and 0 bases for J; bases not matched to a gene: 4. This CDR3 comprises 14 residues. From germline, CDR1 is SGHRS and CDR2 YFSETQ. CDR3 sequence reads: CASSRQGLNTEAFF. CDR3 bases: TGCGCCAGCAGTAGACAGGGACTGAACACTGAAGCTTTCTTT.

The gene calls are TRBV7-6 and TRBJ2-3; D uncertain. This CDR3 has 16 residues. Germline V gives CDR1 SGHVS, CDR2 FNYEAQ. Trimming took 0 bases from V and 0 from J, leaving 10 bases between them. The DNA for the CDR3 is TGTGCCAGCAGCTTAGCGGGCCAATCCAGCACAGATACGCAGTATTTT. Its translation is CASSLAGQSSTDTQYF.

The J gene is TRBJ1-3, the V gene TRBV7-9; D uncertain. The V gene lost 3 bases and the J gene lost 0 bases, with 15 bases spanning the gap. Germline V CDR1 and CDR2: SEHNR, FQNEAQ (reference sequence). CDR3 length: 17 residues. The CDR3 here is CASSFFPGASSGNTIYF. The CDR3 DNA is TGTGCCAGCAGCTTCTTCCCCGGAGCAAGCTCTGGAAACACCATATATTTT. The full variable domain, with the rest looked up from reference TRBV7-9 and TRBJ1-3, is DTGVSQNPRHKITKRGQNVTFRCDPISEHNRLYWYRQTLGQGPEFLTYFQNEAQLEKSRLLSDRFSAERPKGSFSTLEIQRTEQGDSAMYLCASSFFPGASSGNTIYFGEGSWLTVV.

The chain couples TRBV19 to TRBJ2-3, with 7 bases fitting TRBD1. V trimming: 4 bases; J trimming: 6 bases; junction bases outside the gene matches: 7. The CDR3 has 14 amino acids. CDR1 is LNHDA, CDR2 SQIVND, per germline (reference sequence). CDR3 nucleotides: TGTGCCAGTAGTACGGACCGCAGGGGGGATACGCAGTATTTT. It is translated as CASSTDRRGDTQYF.

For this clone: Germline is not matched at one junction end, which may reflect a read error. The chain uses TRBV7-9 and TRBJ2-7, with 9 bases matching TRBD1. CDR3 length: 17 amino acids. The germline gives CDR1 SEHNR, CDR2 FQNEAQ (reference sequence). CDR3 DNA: TGTTCCAGCAGCCCCCTCCGGGACAGGGTTAGCCACTACGAGCAGTACTTC. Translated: CSSSPLRDRVSHYEQYF.

The chain's CDR3 is CASSTGDSRVNTEAFF. The DNA of the CDR3 is TGTGCCAGCAGCACGGGGGATTCCAGGGTTAACACTGAAGCTTTCTTT. V usage is TRBV5-5 and J usage is TRBJ1-1; possibly TRBD1 for D (5 bases). V was pared by 4 bases and J by 2 bases, with 18 bases between. Per the germline V gene, CDR1 is SGHKS and CDR2 is YYEKEE (reference sequence). The CDR3 has 16 amino acids.

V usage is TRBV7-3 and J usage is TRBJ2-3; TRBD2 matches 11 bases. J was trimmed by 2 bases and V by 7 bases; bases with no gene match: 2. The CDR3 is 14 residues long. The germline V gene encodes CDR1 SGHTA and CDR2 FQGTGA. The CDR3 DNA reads TGTGCCAGCAATAGCGGGGGGGTCACAGATACGCAGTATTTT. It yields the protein CASNSGGVTDTQYF.

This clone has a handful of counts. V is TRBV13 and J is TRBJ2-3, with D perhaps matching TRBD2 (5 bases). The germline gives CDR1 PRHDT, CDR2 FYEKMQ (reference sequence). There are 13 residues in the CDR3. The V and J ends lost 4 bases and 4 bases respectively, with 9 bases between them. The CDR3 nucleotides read TGTGCCAGCAGCTCCCTGGAGGCAGATACGCAGTATTTT. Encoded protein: CASSSLEADTQYF.

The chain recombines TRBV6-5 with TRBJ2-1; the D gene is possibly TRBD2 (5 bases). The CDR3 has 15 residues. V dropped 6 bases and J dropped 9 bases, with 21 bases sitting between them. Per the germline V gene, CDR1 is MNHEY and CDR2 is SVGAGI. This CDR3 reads CASRPDIRGGGEQFF. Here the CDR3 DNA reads TGTGCCAGCAGACCTGACATTCGAGGAGGAGGTGAGCAGTTCTTC.

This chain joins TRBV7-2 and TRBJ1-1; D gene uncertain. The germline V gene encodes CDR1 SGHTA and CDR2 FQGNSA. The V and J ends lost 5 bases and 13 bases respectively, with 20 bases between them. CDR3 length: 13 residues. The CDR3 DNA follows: TGTGCCAGCAGCACCTTTCCCTCCCAAACGGGTTTCTTT. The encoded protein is CASSTFPSQTGFF.

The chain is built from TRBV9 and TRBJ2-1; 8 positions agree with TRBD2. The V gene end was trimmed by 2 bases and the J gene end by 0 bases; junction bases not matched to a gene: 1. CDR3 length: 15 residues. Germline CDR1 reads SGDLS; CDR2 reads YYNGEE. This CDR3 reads CASSVSGASYNEQFF. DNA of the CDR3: TGTGCCAGCAGCGTTAGCGGGGCCTCCTACAATGAGCAGTTCTTC.

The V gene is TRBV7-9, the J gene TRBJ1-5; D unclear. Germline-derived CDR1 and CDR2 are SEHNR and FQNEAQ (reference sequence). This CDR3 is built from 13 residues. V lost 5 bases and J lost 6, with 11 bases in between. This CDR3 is CASSLNSGQPQHF. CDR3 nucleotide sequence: TGTGCCAGCAGCCTTAATTCCGGTCAGCCCCAGCATTTT.

CDR3 sequence (DNA): TGTGCCAGCTCCCGTGAGGGACAGGATGATTCACCCCTCCACTTT. Its translation is CASSREGQDDSPLHF. V usage is TRBV7-6 and J usage is TRBJ1-6; 8 positions agree with TRBD1. Germline V lookup: CDR1 SGHVS, CDR2 FNYEAQ. Germline trimming cut 8 bases from V and 8 bases from J; bases unmatched to any gene: 11. This CDR3 is built from 15 residues.

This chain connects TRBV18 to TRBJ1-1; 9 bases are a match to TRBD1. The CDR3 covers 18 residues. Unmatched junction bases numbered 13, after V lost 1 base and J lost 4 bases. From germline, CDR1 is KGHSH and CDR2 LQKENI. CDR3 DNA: TGTGCCAGCTCACCACAAAAACTCACAGGGGGCGCGGGCACTGAAGCTTTCTTT. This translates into CASSPQKLTGGAGTEAFF.

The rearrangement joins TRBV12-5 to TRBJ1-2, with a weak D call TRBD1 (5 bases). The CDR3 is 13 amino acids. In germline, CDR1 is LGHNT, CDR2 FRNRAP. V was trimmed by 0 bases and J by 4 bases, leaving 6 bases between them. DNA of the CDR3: TGTGCTAGTGGTTTGGTAACAGGCTATGGCTACACCTTC. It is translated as CASGLVTGYGYTF. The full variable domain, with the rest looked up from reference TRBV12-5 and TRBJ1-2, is DARVTQTPRHKVTEMGQEVTMRCQPILGHNTVFWYRQTMMQGLELLAYFRNRAPLDDSGMPKDRFSAEMPDATLATLKIQPSEPRDSAVYFCASGLVTGYGYTFGSGTRLTVV.

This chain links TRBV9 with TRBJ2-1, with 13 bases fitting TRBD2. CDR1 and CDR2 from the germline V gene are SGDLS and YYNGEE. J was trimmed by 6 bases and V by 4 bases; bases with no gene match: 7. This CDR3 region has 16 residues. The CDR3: CASSPRRLAGGNEQFF. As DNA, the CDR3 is TGTGCCAGCAGCCCCCGGAGACTAGCGGGGGGCAATGAGCAGTTCTTC.

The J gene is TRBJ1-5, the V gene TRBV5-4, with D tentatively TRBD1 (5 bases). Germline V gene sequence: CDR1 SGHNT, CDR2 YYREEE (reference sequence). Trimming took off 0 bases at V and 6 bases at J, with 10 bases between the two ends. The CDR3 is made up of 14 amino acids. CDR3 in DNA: TGTGCCAGCAGCTTGGTGCAGGGCGGTCAGCCCCAGCATTTT. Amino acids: CASSLVQGGQPQHF.

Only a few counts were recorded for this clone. The CDR3 DNA follows: TGTGCCAGCTCACCGAATCTAGGATCCGAGCAGTACTTC. Its translation is CASSPNLGSEQYF. This chain connects TRBV18 to TRBJ2-7; no clear D gene. The CDR3 consists of 13 residues. CDR1 KGHSH and CDR2 LQKENI come from the germline V gene. Deletions cut 3 bases from V and 6 bases from J, with 12 bases between.

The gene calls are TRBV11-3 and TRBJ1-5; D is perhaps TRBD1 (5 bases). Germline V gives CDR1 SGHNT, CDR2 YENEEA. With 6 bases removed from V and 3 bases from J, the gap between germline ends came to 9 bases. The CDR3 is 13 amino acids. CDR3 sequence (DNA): TGTGCCAGCAGTCAAGGGGACAATCAGCCCCAGCATTTT. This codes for CASSQGDNQPQHF. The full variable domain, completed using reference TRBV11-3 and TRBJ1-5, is EAGVVQSPRYKIIEKKQPVAFWCNPISGHNTLYWYLQNLGQGPELLIRYENEEAVDDSQLPKDRFSAERLKGVDSTLKIQPAELGDSAVYLCASSQGDNQPQHFGDGTRLSIL.

The CDR3 nucleotides are TGTGCCAGCAGTTTATTTCCTATGACTCGAAAGGACTATGGCTACACCTTC. Its protein product is CASSLFPMTRKDYGYTF. The chain joins TRBV28 to TRBJ1-2; D is unclear. The CDR3 covers 17 residues. With 1 base removed from V and 3 bases from J, the gap between germline ends came to 18 bases. The germline gives CDR1 MDHEN, CDR2 SYDVKM.

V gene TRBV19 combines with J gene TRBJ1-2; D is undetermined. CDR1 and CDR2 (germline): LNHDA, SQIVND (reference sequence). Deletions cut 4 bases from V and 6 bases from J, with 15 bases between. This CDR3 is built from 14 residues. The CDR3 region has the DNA TGTGCCAGTAGTACCCCGTCTTCCGGGGATGGCTACACCTTC. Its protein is CASSTPSSGDGYTF.

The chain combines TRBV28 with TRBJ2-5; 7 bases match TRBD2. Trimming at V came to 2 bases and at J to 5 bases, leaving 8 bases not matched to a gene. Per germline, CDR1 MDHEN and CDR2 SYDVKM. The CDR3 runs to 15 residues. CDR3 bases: TGTGCCAGCAGTTTAGTCGGGGGGTTGAGGGAGACCCAGTACTTC. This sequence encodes CASSLVGGLRETQYF.

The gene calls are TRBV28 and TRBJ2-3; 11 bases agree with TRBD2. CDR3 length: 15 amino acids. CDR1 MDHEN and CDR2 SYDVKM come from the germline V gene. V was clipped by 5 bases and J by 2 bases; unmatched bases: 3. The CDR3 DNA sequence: TGTGCCAGCAGTCTAGCGGGAGGCTTCACAGATACGCAGTATTTT. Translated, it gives CASSLAGGFTDTQYF. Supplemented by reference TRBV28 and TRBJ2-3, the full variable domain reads DVKVTQSSRYLVKRTGEKVFLECVQDMDHENMFWYRQDPGLGLRLIYFSYDVKMKEKGDIPEGYSVSREKKERFSLILESASTNQTSMYLCASSLAGGFTDTQYFGPGTRLTVL.

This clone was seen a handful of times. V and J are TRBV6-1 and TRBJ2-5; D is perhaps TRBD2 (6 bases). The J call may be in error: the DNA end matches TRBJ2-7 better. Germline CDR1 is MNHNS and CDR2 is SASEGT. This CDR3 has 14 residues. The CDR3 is CASTASGSAYEQYF. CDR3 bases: TGTGCCAGCACTGCCAGCGGGTCGGCCTACGAGCAGTACTTC.

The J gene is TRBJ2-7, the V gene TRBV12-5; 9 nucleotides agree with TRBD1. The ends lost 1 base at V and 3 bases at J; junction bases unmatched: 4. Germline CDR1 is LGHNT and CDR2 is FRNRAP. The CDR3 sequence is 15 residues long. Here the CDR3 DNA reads TGTGCTAGTGGTTTGGACAGGGGGCAGGTCTACGAGCAGTACTTC. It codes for CASGLDRGQVYEQYF.

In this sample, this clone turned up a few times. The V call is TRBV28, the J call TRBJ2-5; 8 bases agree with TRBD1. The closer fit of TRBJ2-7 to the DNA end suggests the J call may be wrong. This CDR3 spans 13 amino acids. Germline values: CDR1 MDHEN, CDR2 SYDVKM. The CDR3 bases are TGTGCCAGCAGTCCTGGACAGGGCTACGAGCAGTACTTC. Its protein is CASSPGQGYEQYF.

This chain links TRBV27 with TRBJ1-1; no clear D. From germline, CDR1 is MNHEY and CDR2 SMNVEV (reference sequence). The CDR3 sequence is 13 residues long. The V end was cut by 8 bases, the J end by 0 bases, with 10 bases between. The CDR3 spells CASRALMNTEAFF. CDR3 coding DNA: TGTGCCAGCCGAGCCCTCATGAACACTGAAGCTTTCTTT.

Written as DNA, the CDR3 is TGCGCCAGCAGCTCGAGAAAAGCATCTTCCTACGAGCAGTACTTC. Its protein is CASSSRKASSYEQYF. The chain carries TRBV5-1 and TRBJ2-7; D ambiguous. V was cut by 3 bases and J by 1 base, with 14 bases left in between. CDR1 SGHRS and CDR2 YFSETQ come from the germline V gene. This CDR3 contains 15 residues. Filled out from reference TRBV5-1 and TRBJ2-7, the complete variable domain reads KAGVTQTPRYLIKTRGQQVTLSCSPISGHRSVSWYQQTPGQGLQFLFEYFSETQRNKGNFPGRFSGRQFSNSRSEMNVSTLELGDSALYLCASSSRKASSYEQYFGPGTRLTVT.

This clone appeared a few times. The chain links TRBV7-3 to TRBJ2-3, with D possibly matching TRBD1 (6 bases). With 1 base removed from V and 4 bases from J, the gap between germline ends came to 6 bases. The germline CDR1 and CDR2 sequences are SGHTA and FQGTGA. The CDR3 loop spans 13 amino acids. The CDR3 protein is CASSLNRADTQYF. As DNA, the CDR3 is TGTGCCAGCAGCTTAAACAGGGCAGATACGCAGTATTTT.